The rows below give T cell receptor beta chains drawn from one sample of a study of cytomegalovirus exposure and HLA in healthy donors. Only in-frame clones appear in the TCRdb table, and some are missing; sequencing was by immunoSEQ multiplex PCR. This table holds more than 110,000 clones, 79% found once. Sequenced: PBMCs. The receptors derive from a man between 18 and 35 years old in good health and CMV-seronegative. The CDR3 runs from the conserved cysteine through the conserved F or W. Fields, in order: D gene, clone size, CDR3 length, J gene, V gene, CDR3 DNA, CDR3 protein. The D gene is left open where the match is weak. Expanded clones get a size class; other rows say once, few or many, or leave the size out.

D gene: -
clone size: -
CDR3 length: 14
J gene: TRBJ2-7
V gene: TRBV7-7
CDR3 DNA: TGTGCTAGCAGCTTAGGCCAGGGCGACTACGAGCAGTACTTC
CDR3 protein: CASSLGQGDYEQYF

D gene: -
clone size: -
CDR3 length: 16
J gene: TRBJ2-2
V gene: TRBV10-3
CDR3 DNA: TGTGCCATCAGTGAGCGACAGATAATGAACACCGGGGAGCTGTTTTTT
CDR3 protein: CAISERQIMNTGELFF

D gene: TRBD1
clone size: -
CDR3 length: 14
J gene: TRBJ1-2
V gene: TRBV5-5
CDR3 DNA: TGTGCCAGCAGCTTGGACAGGGGGCTCTATGGCTACACCTTC
CDR3 protein: CASSLDRGLYGYTF

D gene: -
clone size: -
CDR3 length: 16
J gene: TRBJ1-4
V gene: TRBV6-6
CDR3 DNA: TGTGCCAGCCGACAAGCCCGGACAAATTCTAATGAAAAACTGTTTTTT
CDR3 protein: CASRQARTNSNEKLFF

D gene: TRBD1
clone size: -
CDR3 length: 14
J gene: TRBJ1-4
V gene: TRBV4-3
CDR3 DNA: TGCGCCAGCAGCCAGGGACAGGGGAGCGAAAAACTGTTTTTT
CDR3 protein: CASSQGQGSEKLFF

D gene: -
clone size: -
CDR3 length: 14
J gene: TRBJ1-2
V gene: TRBV5-1
CDR3 DNA: TGCGCCAGCAGCTTTGCGGCGGCTACTGTCGGCTACACCTTC
CDR3 protein: CASSFAAATVGYTF

D gene: TRBD1
clone size: -
CDR3 length: 16
J gene: TRBJ1-4
V gene: TRBV4-2
CDR3 DNA: TGTGCCAGCAGCTTCAGCCAGACAGGGCTTAATGAAAAACTGTTTTTT
CDR3 protein: CASSFSQTGLNEKLFF

D gene: -
clone size: -
CDR3 length: 14
J gene: TRBJ1-6
V gene: TRBV19
CDR3 DNA: TGTGCCAGTAGAGAACAGGGTTATAATTCACCCCTCCACTTT
CDR3 protein: CASREQGYNSPLHF

D gene: TRBD1
clone size: -
CDR3 length: 14
J gene: TRBJ1-6
V gene: TRBV7-9
CDR3 DNA: TGTGCCAGCAGCAGAGGACAGGGAAATTCACCCCTCCACTTT
CDR3 protein: CASSRGQGNSPLHF

D gene: -
clone size: -
CDR3 length: 14
J gene: TRBJ1-2
V gene: TRBV5-6
CDR3 DNA: TGTGCCAGCAGCGCGACAGGACCTAACTATGGCTACACCTTC
CDR3 protein: CASSATGPNYGYTF

D gene: -
clone size: -
CDR3 length: 19
J gene: TRBJ2-7
V gene: TRBV21-1
CDR3 DNA: TGTGCCAGCAGCAGACTAACGACTAGCGGGGACCCCCTTCTAGTCGAGCAGTACTTC
CDR3 protein: CASSRLTTSGDPLLVEQYF

D gene: -
clone size: -
CDR3 length: 15
J gene: TRBJ1-1
V gene: TRBV5-6
CDR3 DNA: TGTGCCAGCAGCTATACAGGGTTTGGTGGGACTGAAGCTTTCTTT
CDR3 protein: CASSYTGFGGTEAFF

D gene: -
clone size: -
CDR3 length: 13
J gene: TRBJ2-3
V gene: TRBV10-3
CDR3 DNA: TGTGCCATCAAGGACAGTTACACAGATACGCAGTATTTT
CDR3 protein: CAIKDSYTDTQYF

D gene: TRBD1
clone size: -
CDR3 length: 13
J gene: TRBJ1-2
V gene: TRBV7-9
CDR3 DNA: TGTGCCAGCAGCCGAACAGGGGACTATGGCTACACCTTC
CDR3 protein: CASSRTGDYGYTF

D gene: -
clone size: -
CDR3 length: 14
J gene: TRBJ1-1
V gene: TRBV18
CDR3 DNA: TGTGCCAGCTCACCACCACGAGGGAACACTGAAGCTTTCTTT
CDR3 protein: CASSPPRGNTEAFF

D gene: TRBD1
clone size: -
CDR3 length: 14
J gene: TRBJ2-7
V gene: TRBV29-1
CDR3 DNA: TGCAGCGTGATCCTCCGGGACAGGGGGAACGAGCAGTACTTC
CDR3 protein: CSVILRDRGNEQYF

D gene: -
clone size: -
CDR3 length: 15
J gene: TRBJ1-1
V gene: TRBV7-9
CDR3 DNA: TGTGCCAGCAGCCCCCCCGGGTCTCAGAACACTGAAGCTTTCTTT
CDR3 protein: CASSPPGSQNTEAFF

D gene: TRBD1
clone size: -
CDR3 length: 12
J gene: TRBJ1-1
V gene: TRBV7-9
CDR3 DNA: TGTTCCAGCAGCCTGACAGGGTCTGAAGCTTTCTTT
CDR3 protein: CSSSLTGSEAFF

D gene: -
clone size: -
CDR3 length: 13
J gene: TRBJ2-2
V gene: TRBV29-1
CDR3 DNA: TGCAGCGGGTTAGGGGCTGATACCGGGGAGCTGTTTTTT
CDR3 protein: CSGLGADTGELFF

D gene: -
clone size: -
CDR3 length: 11
J gene: TRBJ2-7
V gene: TRBV27
CDR3 DNA: TGTGCCAGCAGTCTATCCTACGAGCAGTACTTC
CDR3 protein: CASSLSYEQYF

D gene: TRBD1
clone size: -
CDR3 length: 15
J gene: TRBJ1-1
V gene: TRBV4-2
CDR3 DNA: TGTGCCAGCAGCCCTGGACAGGCCCCGAACACTGAAGCTTTCTTT
CDR3 protein: CASSPGQAPNTEAFF

D gene: -
clone size: once
CDR3 length: 14
J gene: TRBJ2-7
V gene: TRBV6-1
CDR3 DNA: TGTGCCAGCAGAGTCGACAGGCCCGCAAACGAGCAGTACTTC
CDR3 protein: CASRVDRPANEQYF

D gene: TRBD2
clone size: -
CDR3 length: 15
J gene: TRBJ2-3
V gene: TRBV5-1
CDR3 DNA: TGCGCCAGCAGCTCTGGACTAGCGGCTGCGGATACGCAGTATTTT
CDR3 protein: CASSSGLAAADTQYF

D gene: TRBD1
clone size: -
CDR3 length: 13
J gene: TRBJ2-1
V gene: TRBV6-1
CDR3 DNA: TGTGCCAGCAACAGGGGAAACTACAATGAGCAGTTCTTC
CDR3 protein: CASNRGNYNEQFF